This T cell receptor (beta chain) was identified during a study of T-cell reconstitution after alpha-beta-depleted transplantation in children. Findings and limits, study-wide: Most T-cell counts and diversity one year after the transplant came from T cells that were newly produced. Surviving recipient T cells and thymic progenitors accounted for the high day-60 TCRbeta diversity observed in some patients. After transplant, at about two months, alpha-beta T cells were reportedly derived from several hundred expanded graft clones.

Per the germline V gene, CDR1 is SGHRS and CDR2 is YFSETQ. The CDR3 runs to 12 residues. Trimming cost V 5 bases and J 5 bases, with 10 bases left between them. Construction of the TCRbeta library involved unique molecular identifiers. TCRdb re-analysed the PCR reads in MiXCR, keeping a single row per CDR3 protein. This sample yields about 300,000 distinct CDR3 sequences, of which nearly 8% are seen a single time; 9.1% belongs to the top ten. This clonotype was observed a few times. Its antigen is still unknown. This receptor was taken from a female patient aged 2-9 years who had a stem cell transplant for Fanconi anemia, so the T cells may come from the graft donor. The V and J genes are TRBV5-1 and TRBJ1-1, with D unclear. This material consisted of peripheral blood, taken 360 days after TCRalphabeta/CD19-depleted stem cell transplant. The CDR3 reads CASRQSLTEAFF. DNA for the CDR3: TGCGCCAGCAGGCAGTCCCTAACTGAAGCTTTCTTT.